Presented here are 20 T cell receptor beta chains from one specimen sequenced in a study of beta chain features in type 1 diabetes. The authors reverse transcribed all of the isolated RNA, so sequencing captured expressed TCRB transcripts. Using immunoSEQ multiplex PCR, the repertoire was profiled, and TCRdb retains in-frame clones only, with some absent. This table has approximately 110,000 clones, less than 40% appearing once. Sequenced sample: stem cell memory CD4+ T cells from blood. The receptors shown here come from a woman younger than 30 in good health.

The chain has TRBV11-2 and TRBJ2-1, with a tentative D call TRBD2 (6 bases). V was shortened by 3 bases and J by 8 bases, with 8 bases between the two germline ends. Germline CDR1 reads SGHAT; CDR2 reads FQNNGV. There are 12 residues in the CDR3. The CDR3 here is CASSFGGDEQFF. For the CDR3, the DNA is TGTGCCAGCAGCTTCGGCGGGGATGAGCAGTTCTTC.

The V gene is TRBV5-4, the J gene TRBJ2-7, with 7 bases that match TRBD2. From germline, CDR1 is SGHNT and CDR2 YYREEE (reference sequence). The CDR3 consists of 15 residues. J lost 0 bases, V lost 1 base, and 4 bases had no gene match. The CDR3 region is CASSLRLADSYEQYF. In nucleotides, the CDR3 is TGTGCCAGCAGCTTGCGTCTAGCGGACTCCTACGAGCAGTACTTC. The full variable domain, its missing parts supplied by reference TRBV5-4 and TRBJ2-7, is ETGVTQSPTHLIKTRGQQVTLRCSSQSGHNTVSWYQQALGQGPQFIFQYYREEENGRGNFPPRFSGLQFPNYSSELNVNALELDDSALYLCASSLRLADSYEQYFGPGTRLTVT.

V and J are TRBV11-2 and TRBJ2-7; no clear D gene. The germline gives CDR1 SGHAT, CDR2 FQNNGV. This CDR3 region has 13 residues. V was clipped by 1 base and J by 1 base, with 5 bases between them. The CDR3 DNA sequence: TGTGCCAGCAGCTTAGGCAGATCCTACGAGCAGTACTTC. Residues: CASSLGRSYEQYF.

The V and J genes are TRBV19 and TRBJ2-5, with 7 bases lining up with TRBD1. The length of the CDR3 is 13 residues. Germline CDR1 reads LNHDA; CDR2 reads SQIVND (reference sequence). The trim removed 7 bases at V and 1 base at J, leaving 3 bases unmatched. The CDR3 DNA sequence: TGTGCCAGTACCCGGGACAGCCAAGAGACCCAGTACTTC. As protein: CASTRDSQETQYF.

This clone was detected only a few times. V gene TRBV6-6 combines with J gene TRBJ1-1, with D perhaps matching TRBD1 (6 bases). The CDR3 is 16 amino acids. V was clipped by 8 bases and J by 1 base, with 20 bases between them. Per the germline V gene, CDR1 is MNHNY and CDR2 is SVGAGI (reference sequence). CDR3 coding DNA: TGTGCCAGCGGGATAGGACAGCGTATACGGAACACTGAAGCTTTCTTT. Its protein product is CASGIGQRIRNTEAFF.

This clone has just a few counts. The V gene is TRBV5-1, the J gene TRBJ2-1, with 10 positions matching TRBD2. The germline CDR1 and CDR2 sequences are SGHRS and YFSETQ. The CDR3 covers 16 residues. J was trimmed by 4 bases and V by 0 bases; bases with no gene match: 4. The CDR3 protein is CASSLAPAGGYNEQFF. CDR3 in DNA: TGCGCCAGCAGCTTGGCCCCAGCGGGAGGGTACAATGAGCAGTTCTTC.

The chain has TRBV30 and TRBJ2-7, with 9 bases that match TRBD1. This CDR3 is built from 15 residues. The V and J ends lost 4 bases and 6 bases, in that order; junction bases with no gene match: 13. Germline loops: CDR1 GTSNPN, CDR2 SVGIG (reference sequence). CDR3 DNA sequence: TGTGCCTGGACCGCCCATGCGGGACAGGGAGGCGAGCAGTACTTC. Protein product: CAWTAHAGQGGEQYF.

Here the CDR3 reads CASSLAGGGLGGELFF. CDR3 sequence (DNA): TGTGCCAGCAGCTTGGCCGGGGGGGGACTGGGCGGGGAGCTGTTTTTT. The V and J genes are TRBV5-4 and TRBJ2-2; 8 bases align to TRBD2. V gave up 0 bases and J gave up 7 bases; unmatched junction bases: 8. The CDR3 is made up of 16 amino acids. Germline-derived CDR1 and CDR2 are SGHNT and YYREEE (reference sequence).

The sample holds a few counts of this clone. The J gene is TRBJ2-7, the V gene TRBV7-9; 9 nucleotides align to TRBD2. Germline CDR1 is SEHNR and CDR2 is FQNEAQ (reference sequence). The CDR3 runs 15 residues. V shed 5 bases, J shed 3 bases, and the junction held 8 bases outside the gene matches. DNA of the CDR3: TGTGCCAGCAGCCCCCCAGGGACTAGCTTCTACGAGCAGTACTTC. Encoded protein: CASSPPGTSFYEQYF.

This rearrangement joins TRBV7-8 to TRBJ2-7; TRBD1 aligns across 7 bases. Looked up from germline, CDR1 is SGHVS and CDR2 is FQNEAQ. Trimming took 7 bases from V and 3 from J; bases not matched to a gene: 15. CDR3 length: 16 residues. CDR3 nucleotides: TGTGCCAGCACCCTATCACACCGGGACAGCATCTACGAGCAGTACTTC. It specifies CASTLSHRDSIYEQYF.

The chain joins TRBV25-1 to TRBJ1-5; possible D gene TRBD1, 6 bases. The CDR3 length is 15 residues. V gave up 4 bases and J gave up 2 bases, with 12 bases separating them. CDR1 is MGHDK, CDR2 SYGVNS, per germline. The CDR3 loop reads CASSGLGGGNQPQHF. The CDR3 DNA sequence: TGTGCCAGCAGTGGATTAGGGGGTGGCAATCAGCCCCAGCATTTT. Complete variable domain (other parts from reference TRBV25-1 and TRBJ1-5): EADIYQTPRYLVIGTGKKITLECSQTMGHDKMYWYQQDPGMELHLIHYSYGVNSTEKGDLSSESTVSRIRTEHFPLTLESARPSHTSQYLCASSGLGGGNQPQHFGDGTRLSIL.

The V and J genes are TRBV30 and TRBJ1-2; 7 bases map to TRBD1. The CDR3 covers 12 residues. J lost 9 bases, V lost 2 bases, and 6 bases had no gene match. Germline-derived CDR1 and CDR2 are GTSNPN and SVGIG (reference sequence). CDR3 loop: CAWSTGTVSYTF. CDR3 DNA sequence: TGTGCCTGGAGTACCGGGACAGTTAGCTACACCTTC.

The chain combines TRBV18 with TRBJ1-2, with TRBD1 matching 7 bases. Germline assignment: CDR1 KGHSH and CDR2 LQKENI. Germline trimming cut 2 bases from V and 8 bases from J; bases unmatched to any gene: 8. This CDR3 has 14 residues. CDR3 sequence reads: CASSPVDNRGGYTF. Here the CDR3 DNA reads TGTGCCAGCTCACCAGTTGACAACAGGGGCGGCTACACCTTC.

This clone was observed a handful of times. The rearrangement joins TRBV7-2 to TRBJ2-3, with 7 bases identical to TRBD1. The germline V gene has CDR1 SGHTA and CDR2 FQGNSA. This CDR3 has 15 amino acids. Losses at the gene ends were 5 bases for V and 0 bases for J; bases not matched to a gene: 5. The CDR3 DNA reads TGTGCCAGCAGCCCACAGGGGATAAGCACAGATACGCAGTATTTT. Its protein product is CASSPQGISTDTQYF.

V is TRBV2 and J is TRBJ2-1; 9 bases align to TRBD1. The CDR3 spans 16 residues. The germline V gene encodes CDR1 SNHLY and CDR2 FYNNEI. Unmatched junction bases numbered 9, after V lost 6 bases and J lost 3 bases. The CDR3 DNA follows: TGTGCCAGCAGGCTAAAGGACAGGGGATTCTACAATGAGCAGTTCTTC. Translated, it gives CASRLKDRGFYNEQFF.

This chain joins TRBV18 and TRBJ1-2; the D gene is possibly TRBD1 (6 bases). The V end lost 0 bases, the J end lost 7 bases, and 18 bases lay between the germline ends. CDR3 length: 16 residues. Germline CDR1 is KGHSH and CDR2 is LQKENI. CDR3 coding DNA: TGTGCCAGCTCACCACCCATGACAGGAGTGGGTAGTGGCTACACCTTC. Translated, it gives CASSPPMTGVGSGYTF.

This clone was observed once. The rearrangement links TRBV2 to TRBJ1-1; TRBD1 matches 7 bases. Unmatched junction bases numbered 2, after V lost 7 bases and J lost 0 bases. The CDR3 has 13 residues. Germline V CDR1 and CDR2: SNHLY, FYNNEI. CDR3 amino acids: CASKGQMNTEAFF. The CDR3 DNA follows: TGTGCCAGCAAGGGACAGATGAACACTGAAGCTTTCTTT.

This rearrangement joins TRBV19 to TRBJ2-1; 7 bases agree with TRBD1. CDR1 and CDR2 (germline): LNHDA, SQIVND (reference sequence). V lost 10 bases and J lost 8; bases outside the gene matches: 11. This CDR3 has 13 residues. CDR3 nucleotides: TGTGCCACTATACAGGGGAACGGCTATGAGCAGTTCTTC. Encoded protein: CATIQGNGYEQFF.

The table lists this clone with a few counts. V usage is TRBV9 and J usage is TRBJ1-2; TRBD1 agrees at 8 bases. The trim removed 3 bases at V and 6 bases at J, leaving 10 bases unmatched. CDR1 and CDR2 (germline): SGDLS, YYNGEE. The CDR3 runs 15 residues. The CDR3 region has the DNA TGTGCCAGCAGCGCCGCGAGGACAGGGTTTGATGGCTACACCTTC. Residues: CASSAARTGFDGYTF.

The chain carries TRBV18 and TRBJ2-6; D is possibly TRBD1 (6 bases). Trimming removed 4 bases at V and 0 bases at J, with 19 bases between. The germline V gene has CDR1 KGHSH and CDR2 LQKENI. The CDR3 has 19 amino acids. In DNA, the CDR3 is TGTGCCAGCTCACGGGGACAAAGGGGCCTAGGCTCTGGGGCCAACGTCCTGACTTTC. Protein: CASSRGQRGLGSGANVLTF.